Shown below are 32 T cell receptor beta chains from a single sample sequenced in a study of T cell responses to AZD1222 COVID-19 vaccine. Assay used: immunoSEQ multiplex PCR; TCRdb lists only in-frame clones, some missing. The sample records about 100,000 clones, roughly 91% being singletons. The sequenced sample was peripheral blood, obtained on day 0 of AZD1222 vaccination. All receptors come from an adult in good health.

The CDR3 region is CASLEDYGYTF. The CDR3 nucleotides read TGTGCCAGTCTAGAGGACTATGGCTACACCTTC. The chain links TRBV28 to TRBJ1-2; D is unresolved. The V gene lost 9 bases and the J gene lost 3 bases, with 8 bases spanning the gap. This CDR3 comprises 11 residues. Germline V gives CDR1 MDHEN, CDR2 SYDVKM.

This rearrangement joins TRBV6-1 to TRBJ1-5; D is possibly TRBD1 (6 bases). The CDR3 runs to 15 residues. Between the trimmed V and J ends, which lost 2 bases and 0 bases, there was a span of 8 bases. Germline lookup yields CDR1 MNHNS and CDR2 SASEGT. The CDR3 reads CASSERQDSNQPQHF. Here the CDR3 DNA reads TGTGCCAGCAGTGAACGACAGGATAGCAATCAGCCCCAGCATTTT.

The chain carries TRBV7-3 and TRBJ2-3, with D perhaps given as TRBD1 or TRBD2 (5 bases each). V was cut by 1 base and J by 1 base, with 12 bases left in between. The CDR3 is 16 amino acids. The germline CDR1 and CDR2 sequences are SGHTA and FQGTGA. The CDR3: CASSLRPRGRTDTQYF. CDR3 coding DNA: TGTGCCAGCAGCTTAAGGCCCCGGGGCCGCACAGATACGCAGTATTTT.

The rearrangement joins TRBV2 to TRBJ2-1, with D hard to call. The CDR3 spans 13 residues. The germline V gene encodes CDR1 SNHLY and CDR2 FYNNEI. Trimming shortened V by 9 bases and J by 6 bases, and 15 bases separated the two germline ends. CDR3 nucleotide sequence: TGTGCCAGTAGGACGTGGCTCTCCAATGAGCAGTTCTTC. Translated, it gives CASRTWLSNEQFF.

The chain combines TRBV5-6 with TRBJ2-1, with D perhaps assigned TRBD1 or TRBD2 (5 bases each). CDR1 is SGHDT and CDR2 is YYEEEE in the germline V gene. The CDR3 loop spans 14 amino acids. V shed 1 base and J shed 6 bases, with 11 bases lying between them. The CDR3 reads CASSLSGTSNEQFF. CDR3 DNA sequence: TGTGCCAGCAGCTTGAGTGGGACCTCCAATGAGCAGTTCTTC. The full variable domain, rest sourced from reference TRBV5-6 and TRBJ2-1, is DAGVTQSPTHLIKTRGQQVTLRCSPKSGHDTVSWYQQALGQGPQFIFQYYEEEERQRGNFPDRFSGHQFPNYSSELNVNALLLGDSALYLCASSLSGTSNEQFFGPGTRLTVL.

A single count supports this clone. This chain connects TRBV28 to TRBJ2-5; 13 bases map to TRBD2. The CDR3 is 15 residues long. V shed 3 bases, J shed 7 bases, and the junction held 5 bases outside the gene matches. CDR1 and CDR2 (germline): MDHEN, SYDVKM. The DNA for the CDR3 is TGTGCCAGCAGTTTTACTAGCGGGAGGGCGGGGACCCAGTACTTC. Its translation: CASSFTSGRAGTQYF.

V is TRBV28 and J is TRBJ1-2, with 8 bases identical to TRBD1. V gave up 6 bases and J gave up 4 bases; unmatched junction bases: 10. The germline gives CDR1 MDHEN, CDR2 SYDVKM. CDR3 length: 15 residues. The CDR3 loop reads CASSYDRGRAYGYTF. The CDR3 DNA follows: TGTGCCAGCAGCTATGACAGGGGTCGGGCCTATGGCTACACCTTC.

CDR3 loop: CASSLEYGTYYGYTF. CDR3 bases: TGTGCCAGCAGCTTGGAGTACGGGACATACTATGGCTACACCTTC. The chain is built from TRBV7-2 and TRBJ1-2; possibly TRBD1 for D (6 bases). Trimming removed 3 bases from V and 3 bases from J, with 14 bases in between. Germline CDR1 is SGHTA and CDR2 is FQGNSA. The CDR3 covers 15 residues.

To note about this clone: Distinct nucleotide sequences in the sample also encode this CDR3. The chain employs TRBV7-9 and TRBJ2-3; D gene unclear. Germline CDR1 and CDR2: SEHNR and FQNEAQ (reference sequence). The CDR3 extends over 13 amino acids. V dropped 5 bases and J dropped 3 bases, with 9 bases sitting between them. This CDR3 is CASSPSSTDTQYF. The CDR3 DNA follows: TGTGCCAGCAGCCCAAGTTCGACAGATACGCAGTATTTT. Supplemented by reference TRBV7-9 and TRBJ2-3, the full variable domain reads DTGVSQNPRHKITKRGQNVTFRCDPISEHNRLYWYRQTLGQGPEFLTYFQNEAQLEKSRLLSDRFSAERPKGSFSTLEIQRTEQGDSAMYLCASSPSSTDTQYFGPGTRLTVL.

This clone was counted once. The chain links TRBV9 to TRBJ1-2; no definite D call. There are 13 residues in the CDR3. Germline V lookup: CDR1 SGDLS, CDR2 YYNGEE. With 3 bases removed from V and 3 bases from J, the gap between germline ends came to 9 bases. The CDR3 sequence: CASSAGLHYGYTF. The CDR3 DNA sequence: TGTGCCAGCAGCGCCGGGCTTCACTATGGCTACACCTTC.

The CDR3 region has the DNA TGTGCCAGCAGCGCCGAGCCGAACACTGAAGCTTTCTTT. It specifies CASSAEPNTEAFF. This chain links TRBV12-3 or TRBV12-4 with TRBJ1-1; D uncertain. Between the trimmed V and J ends, which lost 6 bases and 1 base, there was a span of 9 bases. CDR3 length: 13 residues.

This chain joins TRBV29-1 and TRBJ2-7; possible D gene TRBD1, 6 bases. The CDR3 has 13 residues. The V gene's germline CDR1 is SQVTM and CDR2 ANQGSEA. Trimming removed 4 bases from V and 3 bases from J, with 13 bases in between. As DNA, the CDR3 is TGCAGCGTTGCCGCCGGACAGTACTACGAGCAGTACTTC. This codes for CSVAAGQYYEQYF.

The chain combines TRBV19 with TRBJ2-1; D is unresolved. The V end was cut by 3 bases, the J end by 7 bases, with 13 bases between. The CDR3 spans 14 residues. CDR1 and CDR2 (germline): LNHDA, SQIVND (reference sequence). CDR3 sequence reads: CASSMSPASNEQFF. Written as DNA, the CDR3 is TGTGCCAGTAGTATGTCCCCGGCCTCGAATGAGCAGTTCTTC.

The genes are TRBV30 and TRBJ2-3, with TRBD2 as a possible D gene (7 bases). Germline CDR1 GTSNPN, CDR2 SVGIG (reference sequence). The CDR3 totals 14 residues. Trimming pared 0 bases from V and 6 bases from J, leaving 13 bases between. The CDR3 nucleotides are TGTGCCTGGAGTGTACGCGGGGGCTGGGATACGCAGTATTTT. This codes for CAWSVRGGWDTQYF.

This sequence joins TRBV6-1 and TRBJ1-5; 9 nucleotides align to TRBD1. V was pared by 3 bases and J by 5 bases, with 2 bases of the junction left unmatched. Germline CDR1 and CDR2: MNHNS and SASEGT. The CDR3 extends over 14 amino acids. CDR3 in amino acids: CASSEGQGYQPQHF. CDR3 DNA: TGTGCCAGCAGTGAGGGACAGGGTTATCAGCCCCAGCATTTT.

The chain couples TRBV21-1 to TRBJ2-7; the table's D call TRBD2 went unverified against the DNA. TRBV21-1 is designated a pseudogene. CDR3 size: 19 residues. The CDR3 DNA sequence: TGTGCCAGCAGCCCCGCCCCCAAAATCGGCGGGAGGACCTCCTACGAGCAGTACTTC. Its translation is CASSPAPKIGGRTSYEQYF.

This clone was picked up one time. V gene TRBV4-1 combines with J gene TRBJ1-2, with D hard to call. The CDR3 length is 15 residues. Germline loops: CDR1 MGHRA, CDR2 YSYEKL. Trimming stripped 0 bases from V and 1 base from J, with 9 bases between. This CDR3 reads CASSQDLAVNYGYTF. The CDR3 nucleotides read TGCGCCAGCAGCCAAGATCTAGCGGTTAACTATGGCTACACCTTC.

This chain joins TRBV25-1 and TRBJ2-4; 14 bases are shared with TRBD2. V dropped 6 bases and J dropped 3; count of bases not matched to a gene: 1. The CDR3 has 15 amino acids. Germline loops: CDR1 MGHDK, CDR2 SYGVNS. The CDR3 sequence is CASRGLAGDKNIQYF. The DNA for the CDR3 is TGTGCCAGCAGGGGACTAGCGGGAGACAAAAACATTCAGTACTTC. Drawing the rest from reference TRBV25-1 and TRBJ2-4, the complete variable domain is EADIYQTPRYLVIGTGKKITLECSQTMGHDKMYWYQQDPGMELHLIHYSYGVNSTEKGDLSSESTVSRIRTEHFPLTLESARPSHTSQYLCASRGLAGDKNIQYFGAGTRLSVL.

As DNA, the CDR3 is TGCAGTGCTAGTGGTATCACTGAAGCTTTCTTT. This sequence encodes CSASGITEAFF. The chain uses TRBV20-1 and TRBJ1-1; D is unresolved. This CDR3 has 11 amino acids. V shed 3 bases and J shed 4 bases, with 6 bases lying between them. Germline lookup yields CDR1 DFQATT and CDR2 SNEGSKA (reference sequence).

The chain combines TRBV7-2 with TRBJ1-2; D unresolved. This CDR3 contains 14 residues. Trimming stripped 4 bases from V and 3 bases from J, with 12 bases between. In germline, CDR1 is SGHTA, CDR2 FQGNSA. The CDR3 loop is CASSSRAGDYGYTF. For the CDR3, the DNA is TGTGCCAGCAGCTCCCGTGCAGGAGACTATGGCTACACCTTC.

CDR3 in DNA: TGTGCCAGCAGCAATCAAGGGTCAAAGAACACTGAAGCTTTCTTT. It translates to CASSNQGSKNTEAFF. V is TRBV6-5 and J is TRBJ1-1; no firm D call. The germline CDR1 and CDR2 sequences are MNHEY and SVGAGI. This CDR3 is built from 15 residues. Trimming pared 6 bases from V and 1 base from J, leaving 15 bases between.

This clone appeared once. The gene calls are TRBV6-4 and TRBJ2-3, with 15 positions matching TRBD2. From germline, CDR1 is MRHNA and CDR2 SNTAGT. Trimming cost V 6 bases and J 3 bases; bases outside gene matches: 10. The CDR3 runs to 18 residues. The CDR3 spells CASSLVGLAGGGTDTQYF. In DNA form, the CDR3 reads TGTGCCAGCAGCCTCGTGGGACTAGCGGGAGGTGGGACAGATACGCAGTATTTT.

CDR3 coding DNA: TGTGCCATCAGGGAGGACAGTGGAGGAAACACCATATATTTT. Translating it yields CAIREDSGGNTIYF. This chain links TRBV10-3 with TRBJ1-3; D may be TRBD1 (6 bases). The CDR3 is 14 amino acids. The V end was cut by 6 bases, the J end by 4 bases, with 13 bases between. CDR1 is ENHRY, CDR2 SYGVKD, per germline.

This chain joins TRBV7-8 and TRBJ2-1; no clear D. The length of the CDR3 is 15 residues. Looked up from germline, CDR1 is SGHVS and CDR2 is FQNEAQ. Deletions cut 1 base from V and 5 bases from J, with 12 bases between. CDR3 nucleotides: TGTGCCAGCAGCTTAGTGGCTAGTCTACACAATGAGCAGTTCTTC. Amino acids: CASSLVASLHNEQFF.

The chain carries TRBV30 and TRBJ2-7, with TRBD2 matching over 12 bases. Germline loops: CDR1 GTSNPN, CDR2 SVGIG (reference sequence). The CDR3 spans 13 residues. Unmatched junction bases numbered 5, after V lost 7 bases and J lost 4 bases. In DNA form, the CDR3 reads TGTGCCTTCGGACTAGCGGGACCTTACGAGCAGTACTTC. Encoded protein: CAFGLAGPYEQYF.

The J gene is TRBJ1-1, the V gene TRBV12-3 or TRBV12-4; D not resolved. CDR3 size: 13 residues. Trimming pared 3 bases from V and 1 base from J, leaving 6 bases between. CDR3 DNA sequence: TGTGCCAGCAGTTTGGCGGGGAACACTGAAGCTTTCTTT. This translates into CASSLAGNTEAFF.

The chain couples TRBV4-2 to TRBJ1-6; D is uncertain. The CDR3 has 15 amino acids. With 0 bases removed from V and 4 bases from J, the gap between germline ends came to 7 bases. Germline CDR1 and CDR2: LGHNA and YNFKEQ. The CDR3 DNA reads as TGTGCCAGCAGCCAAGAAAACACATATAATTCACCCCTCCACTTT. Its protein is CASSQENTYNSPLHF.

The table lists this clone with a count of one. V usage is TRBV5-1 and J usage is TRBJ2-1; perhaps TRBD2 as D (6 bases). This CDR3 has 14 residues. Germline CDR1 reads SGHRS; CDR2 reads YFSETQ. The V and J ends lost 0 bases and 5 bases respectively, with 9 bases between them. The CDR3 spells CASSLAGTHNEQFF. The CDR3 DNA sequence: TGCGCCAGCAGCTTGGCCGGGACTCACAATGAGCAGTTCTTC.

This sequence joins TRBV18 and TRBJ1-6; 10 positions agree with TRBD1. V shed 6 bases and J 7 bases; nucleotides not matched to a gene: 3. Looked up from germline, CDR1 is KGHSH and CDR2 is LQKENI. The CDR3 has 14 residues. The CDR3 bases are TGTGCCAGCTCGTGGGACAGGGGAAATTCACCCCTCCACTTT. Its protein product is CASSWDRGNSPLHF.

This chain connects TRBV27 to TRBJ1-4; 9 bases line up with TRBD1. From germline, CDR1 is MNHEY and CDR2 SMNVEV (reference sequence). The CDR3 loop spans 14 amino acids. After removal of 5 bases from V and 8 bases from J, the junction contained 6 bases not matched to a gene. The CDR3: CASSITGGREKLFF. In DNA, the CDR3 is TGTGCCAGCAGTATCACAGGGGGCCGAGAAAAACTGTTTTTT. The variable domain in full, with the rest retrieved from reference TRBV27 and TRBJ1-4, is EAQVTQNPRYLITVTGKKLTVTCSQNMNHEYMSWYRQDPGLGLRQIYYSMNVEVTDKGDVPEGYKVSRKEKRNFPLILESPSPNQTSLYFCASSITGGREKLFFGSGTQLSVL.

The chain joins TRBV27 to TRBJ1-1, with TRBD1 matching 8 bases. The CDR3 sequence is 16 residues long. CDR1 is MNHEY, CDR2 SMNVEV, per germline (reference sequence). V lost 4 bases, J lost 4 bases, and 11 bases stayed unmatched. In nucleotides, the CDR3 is TGTGCCAGCAGTTACTCGTTGACAGGGGCTGCCACTGAAGCTTTCTTT. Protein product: CASSYSLTGAATEAFF.

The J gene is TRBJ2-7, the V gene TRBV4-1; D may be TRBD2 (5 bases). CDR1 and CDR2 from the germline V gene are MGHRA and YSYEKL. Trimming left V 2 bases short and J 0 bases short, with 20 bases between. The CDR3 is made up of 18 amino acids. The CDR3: CASSQPPRFGSASYEQYF. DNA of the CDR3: TGCGCCAGCAGCCAACCCCCCCGGTTTGGTAGCGCCTCCTACGAGCAGTACTTC.